Below, 11 T cell receptor beta chains from the same sample are listed, as sequenced in a study of molecular identifiers for immune sequencing clone quantification. TCRdb reprocessed the PCR reads via MiXCR and lists one record per CDR3 protein. The sample carries 63,000 or so distinct CDR3 sequences, around a sixth recorded once. The source material was naive CD8+ T cells from blood, with Jurkat cell RNA spiked in. The subset is: FACS-sorted CD8+CD4-CCR7+CD45RA+ naive T cells. The receptors here all came from a human donor in good health. Some libraries in this study had Jurkat cell RNA spiked in.

Note on this clonotype: This may be a read error: a much more frequent sequence differs by one nucleotide. This sequence joins TRBV15 and TRBJ2-7; D remains ambiguous. The V gene lost 5 bases and the J gene lost 6 bases, with 14 bases spanning the gap. The CDR3 has 13 amino acids. CDR1 and CDR2 from the germline V gene are LNHNV and YYDKDF (reference sequence). CDR3 DNA sequence: TGTGCCACCAGCCGAGCGCGCGCCTGCGAGCAGTACTTC. This translates into CATSRARACEQYF. Drawing the rest from reference TRBV15 and TRBJ2-7, the complete variable domain is DAMVIQNPRYQVTQFGKPVTLSCSQTLNHNVMYWYQQKSSQAPKLLFHYYDKDFNNEADTPDNFQSRRPNTSFCFLDIRSPGLGDTAMYLCATSRARACEQYFGPGTRLTVT.

This clonotype was detected ten times or more. This chain links TRBV6-5 with TRBJ2-7; 11 nucleotides align to TRBD2. Losses at the gene ends were 0 bases for V and 1 base for J; bases not matched to a gene: 5. The CDR3 totals 17 residues. Germline V gene sequence: CDR1 MNHEY, CDR2 SVGAGI. CDR3 in DNA: TGTGCCAGCAGTTACTCCTCTAGCGGGAGGAGGTCCTACGAGCAGTACTTC. This encodes CASSYSSSGRRSYEQYF.

The sample holds many counts of this clonotype. CDR3 protein: CATSGPGQGVGEQYF. CDR3 nucleotides: TGTGCCACCAGTGGCCCGGGACAGGGCGTGGGAGAGCAGTACTTC. The rearrangement joins TRBV24-1 to TRBJ2-7; 9 nucleotides match TRBD1. V lost 5 bases to trimming and J lost 7 bases; unmatched junction nucleotides: 11. This CDR3 comprises 15 residues. Germline loops: CDR1 KGHDR, CDR2 SFDVKD.

The chain joins TRBV20-1 to TRBJ2-2, with no clear D. Trimming took 5 bases from V and 0 from J, leaving 13 bases between them. CDR3 length equals 15 residues. Per the germline V gene, CDR1 is DFQATT and CDR2 is SNEGSKA (reference sequence). The CDR3 protein is CSARLQRSNTGELFF. DNA for the CDR3: TGCAGTGCTCGGCTCCAGCGTTCGAACACCGGGGAGCTGTTTTTT.

The sample holds many counts of this clonotype. The genes are TRBV27 and TRBJ2-7; no clear D. Trimming stripped 1 base from V and 2 bases from J, with 12 bases between. CDR1 is MNHEY, CDR2 SMNVEV, per germline (reference sequence). The CDR3 extends over 15 amino acids. Here the CDR3 reads CASSLFGGPTYEQYF. CDR3 DNA sequence: TGTGCCAGCAGTTTATTCGGCGGACCTACCTACGAGCAGTACTTC.

This clonotype showed up many times. This chain links TRBV19 with TRBJ2-7; 7 bases are a match to TRBD2. Per germline, CDR1 LNHDA and CDR2 SQIVND (reference sequence). The ends lost 7 bases at V and 4 bases at J; junction bases unmatched: 7. The CDR3 loop spans 13 amino acids. The CDR3 DNA reads TGTGCCAGTACCCCGGGAGCGGGGTACGAGCAGTACTTC. It codes for CASTPGAGYEQYF.

This clonotype was counted at least ten times. This CDR3 is CASSVGPDEQFF. CDR3 sequence (DNA): TGTGCCAGCAGCGTAGGACCCGATGAGCAGTTCTTC. This chain joins TRBV9 and TRBJ2-1; D remains unclear. In germline, CDR1 is SGDLS, CDR2 YYNGEE. The V gene lost 0 bases and the J gene lost 8 bases, with 6 bases spanning the gap. The CDR3 spans 12 residues.

This clonotype was counted ten times or more. The rearrangement uses TRBV7-6 and TRBJ2-3; D is unresolved. Germline CDR1 reads SGHVS; CDR2 reads FNYEAQ. CDR3 length equals 12 residues. The V end lost 4 bases, the J end lost 0 bases, and 2 bases lay between the germline ends. The CDR3, as DNA: TGTGCCAGCAGCTCCAGCACAGATACGCAGTATTTT. Its translation: CASSSSTDTQYF.

The rearrangement links TRBV20-1 to TRBJ1-1, with a weak D call TRBD1 (5 bases). Trimming removed 1 base at V and 7 bases at J, with 7 bases between. Germline CDR1 DFQATT, CDR2 SNEGSKA (reference sequence). The CDR3 totals 11 residues. The CDR3 DNA sequence: TGCAGTGCTAGAGTGGGGGTTGAAGCTTTCTTT. As protein: CSARVGVEAFF.

This clonotype was observed at least ten times. The rearrangement joins TRBV4-2 to TRBJ2-2, with D possibly being TRBD2 (7 bases). The V end was cut by 2 bases, the J end by 3 bases, with 13 bases between. Germline CDR1 reads LGHNA; CDR2 reads YNFKEQ. CDR3 length: 16 residues. The CDR3: CASSQLGGRDTGELFF. CDR3 sequence (DNA): TGTGCCAGCAGCCAATTGGGGGGGCGAGACACCGGGGAGCTGTTTTTT.

The rearrangement uses TRBV18 and TRBJ2-2; no reliable D call. Germline-derived CDR1 and CDR2 are KGHSH and LQKENI. The CDR3 totals 17 residues. Trimming stripped 4 bases from V and 6 bases from J, with 21 bases between. Here the CDR3 DNA reads TGTGCCAGCTCACTCAAAGGAGAAGGGATTGTTGCCGGGGAGCTGTTTTTT. Protein sequence: CASSLKGEGIVAGELFF.